These 17 T cell receptor beta chains share one sample of origin, sequenced in a study of blood T cell repertoires in COVID-19. Repertoires were generated with immunoSEQ multiplex PCR, while TCRdb's copy carries only in-frame clones and drops some. The profile shows some 160,000 clones, about four fifths of them singletons. Sequenced: peripheral blood. These receptors were collected from a man in his 70s with active or convalescent COVID-19.

With respect to this clone: A read error may produce the germline difference seen at one junction end. This chain connects TRBV7-9 to TRBJ1-1; D might be TRBD1 (6 bases). The CDR3 runs 12 residues. Germline lookup yields CDR1 SEHNR and CDR2 FQNEAQ (reference sequence). The CDR3 reads CASLGQPARSVF. The DNA for the CDR3 is TGTGCCAGCCTCGGACAGCCCGCGCGGAGCGTCTTT.

CDR3 DNA sequence: TGTGCCAGCAGGGCGGGACCGACTAATGAAAAACTGTTTTTT. It yields the protein CASRAGPTNEKLFF. The chain links TRBV7-2 to TRBJ1-4; a weak D match, TRBD1 (5 bases). V was trimmed by 6 bases and J by 2 bases, leaving 10 bases between them. Per the germline V gene, CDR1 is SGHTA and CDR2 is FQGNSA. The CDR3 runs 14 residues.

This chain joins TRBV12-3 or TRBV12-4 and TRBJ1-5; D gene unclear. Deletions cut 2 bases from V and 6 bases from J, with 5 bases between. The CDR3 is 12 residues long. The CDR3 nucleotides are TGTGCCAGCAGTTTATTGAGTCAGCCCCAGCATTTT. This sequence encodes CASSLLSQPQHF.

The J gene is TRBJ2-7, the V gene TRBV6-5; possibly TRBD1 for D (6 bases). The CDR3 totals 12 residues. Trimming removed 11 bases from V and 3 bases from J, with 14 bases in between. Germline V gene data show CDR1 as MNHEY and CDR2 as SVGAGI. CDR3 in DNA: TGTGCCGGGGGCGAGGGACGCTACGAGCAGTACTTC. It translates to CAGGEGRYEQYF.

This clone was detected a few times. The gene calls are TRBV21-1 and TRBJ1-2; the D call TRBD1 from the table was never checked on the DNA. TRBV21-1 is tagged as a pseudogene. The CDR3 is 13 residues long. CDR3 amino acids: CASRTGEDYGYTF. In DNA form, the CDR3 reads TGTGCCAGCAGGACAGGGGAGGACTATGGCTACACCTTC.

The V gene is TRBV7-3, the J gene TRBJ1-3; maybe TRBD1 (6 bases). V lost 5 bases to trimming and J lost 1 base, with 6 bases between them. The CDR3 is 13 residues long. The germline V gene has CDR1 SGHTA and CDR2 FQGTGA. This CDR3 is CASSRGSGNTIYF. The CDR3 DNA reads TGTGCCAGCAGCAGGGGGTCTGGAAACACCATATATTTT.

V is TRBV7-9 and J is TRBJ2-2; tentatively, D is TRBD2 (6 bases). V lost 6 bases, J lost 2 bases, and 13 bases lay in between. The CDR3 is 15 amino acids. CDR1 and CDR2 from the germline V gene are SEHNR and FQNEAQ (reference sequence). The CDR3 loop is CASSLTGTNTGELFF. CDR3 DNA sequence: TGTGCCAGCAGTTTAACCGGGACTAACACCGGGGAGCTGTTTTTT.

This chain links TRBV12-3 or TRBV12-4 with TRBJ1-2; D is unclear. V was shortened by 3 bases and J by 7 bases, with 9 bases between the two germline ends. The CDR3 has 12 residues. The CDR3 DNA follows: TGTGCCAGCAGTTTCAAGCGGTCTGGCTACACCTTC. Translating it yields CASSFKRSGYTF.

The chain uses TRBV19 and TRBJ1-1; 9 bases agree with TRBD1. Germline V gives CDR1 LNHDA, CDR2 SQIVND (reference sequence). The CDR3 runs to 15 residues. Trimming removed 5 bases from V and 5 bases from J; junction bases left unmatched: 9. This CDR3 is CASSSRDREGTEAFF. CDR3 DNA sequence: TGTGCCAGTAGTTCCCGGGACAGGGAGGGGACTGAAGCTTTCTTT.

This chain connects TRBV9 to TRBJ2-7; 9 bases line up with TRBD1. V lost 4 bases to trimming and J lost 3 bases; unmatched junction nucleotides: 5. Germline CDR1 and CDR2: SGDLS and YYNGEE. The CDR3 loop spans 14 amino acids. CDR3 region: CASSPWTGDYEQYF. The CDR3 nucleotides are TGTGCCAGCAGCCCGTGGACAGGGGACTACGAGCAGTACTTC.

The DNA of the CDR3 is TGTGCCAGCAGCACCTTAGACAGGGGGCATGAGTACTTC. Translated: CASSTLDRGHEYF. The chain uses TRBV5-6 and TRBJ2-7, with 10 bases aligning to TRBD1. Trimming took 4 bases from V and 11 from J; bases not matched to a gene: 9. Germline assignment: CDR1 SGHDT and CDR2 YYEEEE. CDR3 length: 13 amino acids.

CDR3 DNA sequence: TGTGCCAGCAGCCAAGTGGGCGGGGGGGCCCAAGAGACCCAGTACTTC. Translated: CASSQVGGGAQETQYF. This rearrangement joins TRBV14 to TRBJ2-5, with TRBD2 matching 9 bases. Germline lookup yields CDR1 SGHDN and CDR2 FVKESK. J lost 1 base, V lost 1 base, and 4 bases had no gene match. The CDR3 is 16 residues long.

The chain employs TRBV19 and TRBJ2-7; 7 nucleotides match TRBD1. Germline V CDR1 and CDR2: LNHDA, SQIVND (reference sequence). V lost 8 bases and J lost 4; bases outside the gene matches: 5. This CDR3 has 12 residues. The DNA of the CDR3 is TGTGCCAGTGGAAACAGGGGATACGAGCAGTACTTC. Translating gives CASGNRGYEQYF.

This clone was picked up one time. J is TRBJ1-5 and V is TRBV29-1; possibly TRBD1 for D (6 bases). The CDR3 length is 13 residues. The ends were cut back, 6 bases at V and 5 bases at J, with 14 bases in the middle. The germline V gene encodes CDR1 SQVTM and CDR2 ANQGSEA. CDR3 loop: CSVIAGGDQPQHF. CDR3 DNA: TGCAGCGTCATTGCTGGGGGCGATCAGCCCCAGCATTTT.

The count of this clone is one. The chain links TRBV6-5 to TRBJ1-6; 10 positions agree with TRBD1. Germline V CDR1 and CDR2: MNHEY, SVGAGI. This CDR3 is built from 16 residues. The J segment lost 7 bases and the V segment lost 2 bases, leaving 5 bases of the junction unmatched. The CDR3: CASSYTDRGRNSPLHF. As DNA, the CDR3 is TGTGCCAGCAGTTACACAGACAGGGGGCGGAATTCACCCCTCCACTTT.

The rearrangement joins TRBV7-9 to TRBJ2-4; 11 nucleotides line up with TRBD1. The CDR3 totals 17 residues. V trimming: 10 bases; J trimming: 2 bases; junction bases outside the gene matches: 13. Germline V gene lookup returns CDR1 SEHNR and CDR2 FQNEAQ (reference sequence). CDR3 nucleotides: TGTGCCACCCAGGGACAGGGGGACTTCCGAACCAAAAACATTCAGTACTTC. Its translation is CATQGQGDFRTKNIQYF.

In this sample, this clone turned up once. The V call is TRBV10-2, the J call TRBJ2-1, with 8 positions matching TRBD2. V lost 4 bases, J lost 7 bases, and 6 bases stayed unmatched. This CDR3 has 14 amino acids. The V gene's germline CDR1 is WSHSY and CDR2 SAAADI. CDR3 nucleotide sequence: TGCGCCAGCAGTGTAGCGGGACCTTTGAATGAGCAGTTCTTC. Encoded protein: CASSVAGPLNEQFF.